Below, 32 T cell receptor beta chains from the same sample are listed, as sequenced in a study. Using its own MiXCR run on the 5' RACE reads, TCRdb lists one record per CDR3 protein. The sample carries fewer than 40,000 distinct CDR3 sequences, approximately 24% recorded once. Sequencing was carried out using memory CD4+ T cells sorted from blood. Subset given: memory CD4+ T cells, CD4+CD45RO+CD25-. All receptors derive from a female donor with breast cancer.

This clonotype appeared a few times. This sequence joins TRBV18 and TRBJ2-5; D may be TRBD2 (6 bases). The CDR3 is 15 amino acids. Trimming left V 5 bases short and J 5 bases short, with 18 bases between. Germline values: CDR1 KGHSH, CDR2 LQKENI. The CDR3 bases are TGTGCCAGCTCAAAGTCAACGGGAGTGGGGGAGACCCAGTACTTC. This encodes CASSKSTGVGETQYF.

This chain joins TRBV24-1 and TRBJ2-1; unclear D gene. Trimming removed 1 base at V and 8 bases at J, with 11 bases between. The CDR3 has 14 amino acids. Germline assignment: CDR1 KGHDR and CDR2 SFDVKD. CDR3 protein: CATSDFRAWDEQFF. Here the CDR3 DNA reads TGTGCCACCAGTGATTTTCGGGCTTGGGATGAGCAGTTCTTC.

This clonotype was counted only a few times. This sequence joins TRBV2 and TRBJ2-3; a possible D gene is TRBD2 (6 bases). Germline assignment: CDR1 SNHLY and CDR2 FYNNEI. V lost 4 bases, J lost 2 bases, and 13 bases lay in between. This CDR3 is built from 15 residues. CDR3 loop: CASSALEGSTDTQYF. CDR3 nucleotide sequence: TGTGCCAGCAGTGCCCTGGAGGGTTCCACAGATACGCAGTATTTT.

A few counts support this clonotype. The chain employs TRBV6-5 and TRBJ1-2, with TRBD1 as a possible D gene (5 bases). With 5 bases removed from V and 3 bases from J, the gap between germline ends came to 16 bases. CDR1 is MNHEY, CDR2 SVGAGI, per germline. The CDR3 spans 15 residues. CDR3 residues: CASSLNPGLHYGYTF. The CDR3 bases are TGTGCCAGCAGTCTGAACCCAGGGCTTCACTATGGCTACACCTTC.

This clonotype was observed at least ten times. The chain combines TRBV6-5 with TRBJ2-3; 8 bases fit TRBD1. Germline assignment: CDR1 MNHEY and CDR2 SVGAGI. This CDR3 has 14 amino acids. Trimming removed 8 bases from V and 1 base from J; junction bases left unmatched: 5. The CDR3 nucleotides are TGTGCCAGCGGGGAGGACAGGGGCACAGATACGCAGTATTTT. Translated, it gives CASGEDRGTDTQYF.

This clonotype was detected a few times. This chain links TRBV10-3 with TRBJ2-7; 7 bases are shared with TRBD2. Germline V gene lookup returns CDR1 ENHRY and CDR2 SYGVKD. The CDR3 loop spans 15 amino acids. With V trimmed by 8 bases and J by 0 bases, 10 bases remained unmatched. CDR3 amino acids: CAIGRGSDLSYEQYF. CDR3 nucleotide sequence: TGTGCCATCGGGAGGGGTAGCGACCTCTCCTACGAGCAGTACTTC.

V and J are TRBV5-1 and TRBJ2-1; TRBD1 agrees at 7 bases. The germline gives CDR1 SGHRS, CDR2 YFSETQ. With 0 bases clipped from V and 9 bases from J, the junction kept 9 bases outside the gene matches. CDR3 length: 15 residues. The CDR3 protein is CASSLDRQGVGEQFF. The CDR3 nucleotides read TGCGCCAGCAGCTTGGACAGACAGGGAGTAGGTGAGCAGTTCTTC.

Notes on this clonotype: This may come from a read error, since a much larger clone is one base off. The chain has TRBV4-2 and TRBJ1-5; no reliable D call. Germline CDR1 is LGHNA and CDR2 is YNFKEQ. This CDR3 has 13 residues. CDR3 coding DNA: TGTACCAGCAGCTCCCTGAGCAATCAGCCCCAGCATTTT. It translates to CTSSSLSNQPQHF.

The V call is TRBV27, the J call TRBJ2-1; D gene ambiguous. Germline V gene lookup returns CDR1 MNHEY and CDR2 SMNVEV (reference sequence). Trimming cost V 3 bases and J 7 bases, with 7 bases left between them. The CDR3 totals 12 residues. The CDR3 protein is CASSLMGNEQFF. The CDR3 nucleotides read TGTGCCAGCAGTTTGATGGGAAATGAGCAGTTCTTC.

The V gene is TRBV20-1, the J gene TRBJ2-1, with 8 nucleotides matching TRBD2. Per germline, CDR1 DFQATT and CDR2 SNEGSKA (reference sequence). With V trimmed by 6 bases and J by 6 bases, 13 bases remained unmatched. This CDR3 spans 15 amino acids. The CDR3 reads CSARRDAGGPNEQFF. In DNA, the CDR3 is TGCAGTGCGAGAAGAGACGCGGGGGGCCCCAATGAGCAGTTCTTC.

The V gene is TRBV6-2 or TRBV6-3, the J gene TRBJ2-1; 9 nucleotides agree with TRBD2. CDR3 length: 15 residues. Unmatched junction bases numbered 7, after V lost 6 bases and J lost 4 bases. The germline CDR1 and CDR2 sequences are MNHEY and SVGEGT. CDR3 DNA sequence: TGTGCCAGCAGCCGACTAGCGGAGCCATACAATGAGCAGTTCTTC. It codes for CASSRLAEPYNEQFF.

This rearrangement joins TRBV9 to TRBJ2-6; no firm D call. This CDR3 has 17 amino acids. Germline CDR1 reads SGDLS; CDR2 reads YYNGEE. The V end lost 4 bases, the J end lost 11 bases, and 25 bases lay between the germline ends. DNA of the CDR3: TGTGCCAGCAGCCCGAGTCTTTCCGGGCGAGGCCCATACGTCCTGACTTTC. This translates into CASSPSLSGRGPYVLTF.

The chain employs TRBV5-1 and TRBJ2-7; no firm D call. Trimming left V 4 bases short and J 4 bases short, with 6 bases between. The length of the CDR3 is 11 residues. Germline V lookup: CDR1 SGHRS, CDR2 YFSETQ. The CDR3 loop is CASSVGYEQYF. The CDR3, as DNA: TGCGCCAGCAGCGTCGGTTACGAGCAGTACTTC.

This clonotype was seen more than once but under ten times. J is TRBJ2-7 and V is TRBV6-5, with 7 bases aligning to TRBD1. The CDR3 extends over 19 amino acids. Looked up from germline, CDR1 is MNHEY and CDR2 is SVGAGI. With V trimmed by 0 bases and J by 0 bases, 14 bases remained unmatched. The CDR3 here is CASSYSSGLLGQNSYEQYF. The CDR3 DNA follows: TGTGCCAGCAGTTACTCTTCCGGCCTACTGGGACAGAACTCCTACGAGCAGTACTTC.

This clonotype was counted ten times or more. This chain links TRBV7-8 with TRBJ2-3, with TRBD2 identical over 7 bases. CDR3 length: 16 amino acids. CDR1 is SGHVS and CDR2 is FQNEAQ in the germline V gene. V shed 1 base, J shed 1 base, and the junction held 5 bases outside the gene matches. The CDR3 here is CASSLETGGGTDTQYF. The CDR3 nucleotides are TGTGCCAGCAGCTTAGAAACGGGAGGCGGCACAGATACGCAGTATTTT. Full variable domain (rest looked up from reference TRBV7-8 and TRBJ2-3): GAGVSQSPRYKVAKRGQDVALRCDPISGHVSLFWYQQALGQGPEFLTYFQNEAQLDKSGLPSDRFFAERPEGSVSTLKIQRTQQEDSAVYLCASSLETGGGTDTQYFGPGTRLTVL.

Concerning this clonotype: This clone may be a read error of a much larger clone one base away. The gene calls are TRBV6-2 or TRBV6-3 and TRBJ2-1; tentative D call: TRBD1 (5 bases). V gave up 2 bases and J gave up 4 bases, with 9 bases separating them. Germline V CDR1 and CDR2: MNHEY, SVGEGT. The CDR3 totals 14 residues. In DNA, the CDR3 is TGTGCCAGCAGTTACGTCCAGGGTTACAATGAGCAGTTCTTC. This sequence encodes CASSYVQGYNEQFF.

The chain joins TRBV5-1 to TRBJ2-1; TRBD1 matches 7 bases. Germline-derived CDR1 and CDR2 are SGHRS and YFSETQ. This CDR3 contains 13 residues. V was clipped by 4 bases and J by 4 bases; unmatched bases: 2. The CDR3 DNA reads as TGCGCCAGCAGCGTGGGACAGTACAATGAGCAGTTCTTC. It translates to CASSVGQYNEQFF.

This chain connects TRBV10-2 to TRBJ2-1; 7 nucleotides line up with TRBD2. The CDR3 totals 14 residues. Germline lookup yields CDR1 WSHSY and CDR2 SAAADI. The trim removed 4 bases at V and 4 bases at J, leaving 4 bases unmatched. The CDR3 sequence: CASSVAGEYNEQFF. The CDR3, as DNA: TGCGCCAGCAGTGTCGCGGGGGAGTACAATGAGCAGTTCTTC.

The CDR3 nucleotides are TGTGCCAGCAGTTGGGTGCGTCTTCAGCAGCCCCAGCATTTT. Its protein is CASSWVRLQQPQHF. This chain links TRBV28 with TRBJ1-5; D is unclear. CDR1 MDHEN and CDR2 SYDVKM come from the germline V gene. The CDR3 spans 14 residues. V dropped 4 bases and J dropped 7 bases, with 14 bases sitting between them.

This clonotype was recorded at least ten times. The V gene is TRBV5-1, the J gene TRBJ2-2; D not certain. V lost 0 bases, J lost 1 base, and 7 bases lay in between. In germline, CDR1 is SGHRS, CDR2 YFSETQ. The CDR3 extends over 15 amino acids. This chain's CDR3 is CASSLVVGNTGELFF. The CDR3 coding sequence is TGCGCCAGCAGCTTGGTTGTGGGGAACACCGGGGAGCTGTTTTTT.

This clonotype has only a few counts. This may be a read error: a much more frequent sequence differs by one nucleotide. V is TRBV15 and J is TRBJ2-4; D not resolved. Trimming removed 7 bases from V and 7 bases from J, with 17 bases in between. Germline CDR1 LNHNV, CDR2 YYDKDF (reference sequence). The CDR3 spans 14 residues. Written as DNA, the CDR3 is TGTGCCACCACCCCTCCGGAGTTGACGAACATTCAGTACTTC. Translated: CATTPPELTNIQYF.

This clonotype was picked up a small number of times. The gene calls are TRBV20-1 and TRBJ1-1; maybe TRBD1 (5 bases). This CDR3 region has 14 residues. CDR1 and CDR2 from the germline V gene are DFQATT and SNEGSKA (reference sequence). Trimming removed 0 bases at V and 0 bases at J, with 8 bases between. The CDR3 loop is CSARDRGVNTEAFF. DNA for the CDR3: TGCAGTGCTAGAGATCGAGGGGTGAACACTGAAGCTTTCTTT.

The chain combines TRBV29-1 with TRBJ2-2, with D perhaps matching TRBD1 (6 bases). The CDR3 has 14 amino acids. The germline V gene has CDR1 SQVTM and CDR2 ANQGSEA. Trimming took 7 bases from V and 3 from J, leaving 15 bases between them. Written as DNA, the CDR3 is TGCAGCGCCGCGACAGGTCTCCACACCGGGGAGCTGTTTTTT. Translated: CSAATGLHTGELFF.

The chain is built from TRBV20-1 and TRBJ2-7; D remains ambiguous. The CDR3 has 14 amino acids. V was trimmed by 0 bases and J by 4 bases, leaving 13 bases between them. Germline CDR1 is DFQATT and CDR2 is SNEGSKA (reference sequence). CDR3 amino acids: CSARDWNSDYEQYF. The CDR3 region has the DNA TGCAGTGCTAGAGATTGGAACAGCGATTACGAGCAGTACTTC.

V is TRBV20-1 and J is TRBJ2-3, with D possibly called TRBD1 or TRBD2 (5 bases each). With 6 bases removed from V and 4 bases from J, the gap between germline ends came to 17 bases. The CDR3 spans 14 residues. The germline gives CDR1 DFQATT, CDR2 SNEGSKA (reference sequence). The CDR3 nucleotides are TGCAGTGCGGGGTTCGTCGGGGCCCCAGATACGCAGTATTTT. As protein: CSAGFVGAPDTQYF.

This clonotype was seen more than once but under ten times. V usage is TRBV13 and J usage is TRBJ2-3; no clear D gene. Trimming removed 4 bases at V and 1 base at J, with 6 bases between. The germline V gene has CDR1 PRHDT and CDR2 FYEKMQ (reference sequence). The CDR3 is made up of 13 amino acids. The CDR3: CASSSRGTDTQYF. Here the CDR3 DNA reads TGTGCCAGCAGCTCTAGAGGCACAGATACGCAGTATTTT. The whole variable domain, filled in from reference TRBV13 and TRBJ2-3, reads AAGVIQSPRHLIKEKRETATLKCYPIPRHDTVYWYQQGPGQDPQFLISFYEKMQSDKGSIPDRFSAQQFSDYHSELNMSSLELGDSALYFCASSSRGTDTQYFGPGTRLTVL.

The DNA of the CDR3 is TGCAGTGCTAGTAATGGCGCGAGCGGGGGCGGACCTACCTACAATGAGCAGTTCTTC. Its protein product is CSASNGASGGGPTYNEQFF. The V and J genes are TRBV20-1 and TRBJ2-1, with 8 bases fitting TRBD2. The CDR3 consists of 19 residues. V shed 3 bases, J shed 2 bases, and the junction held 18 bases outside the gene matches. Germline CDR1 and CDR2: DFQATT and SNEGSKA (reference sequence).

This clonotype was observed at least ten times. J is TRBJ2-1 and V is TRBV6-1; D may be TRBD2 (6 bases). The CDR3 totals 15 residues. Trimming left V 10 bases short and J 5 bases short, with 21 bases between. CDR1 is MNHNS and CDR2 is SASEGT in the germline V gene. This CDR3 reads CAIGWRVPQDNEQFF. The CDR3 nucleotides are TGTGCCATCGGGTGGAGGGTACCTCAGGACAATGAGCAGTTCTTC.

This clonotype has at least ten counts. The chain links TRBV29-1 to TRBJ1-1, with TRBD1 identical over 7 bases. Unmatched junction bases numbered 5, after V lost 6 bases and J lost 1 base. The CDR3 spans 13 residues. Germline CDR1 reads SQVTM; CDR2 reads ANQGSEA. Here the CDR3 reads CSVTGTANTEAFF. Written as DNA, the CDR3 is TGCAGCGTAACCGGGACAGCGAACACTGAAGCTTTCTTT.

The V call is TRBV7-3, the J call TRBJ1-2; D gene uncertain. There are 12 residues in the CDR3. CDR1 and CDR2 from the germline V gene are SGHTA and FQGTGA. The V and J ends lost 4 bases and 2 bases respectively, with 5 bases between them. The CDR3 region has the DNA TGTGCCAGCAGCTCCACGAACTATGGCTACACCTTC. This gives the protein CASSSTNYGYTF.

This clonotype was observed at least ten times. This chain links TRBV20-1 with TRBJ2-2; 8 bases agree with TRBD1. The CDR3 has 14 amino acids. Germline-derived CDR1 and CDR2 are DFQATT and SNEGSKA (reference sequence). With V trimmed by 5 bases and J by 3 bases, 5 bases remained unmatched. This CDR3 is CSARPQGDTGELFF. CDR3 bases: TGCAGTGCTCGACCACAGGGGGACACCGGGGAGCTGTTTTTT.

This clonotype has only a few counts. This chain links TRBV15 with TRBJ2-7, with a weak D call TRBD2 (6 bases). Trimming removed 2 bases from V and 6 bases from J, with 14 bases in between. Germline assignment: CDR1 LNHNV and CDR2 YYDKDF (reference sequence). The CDR3 spans 14 residues. The CDR3 loop is CATSRMGDSLEQYF. For the CDR3, the DNA is TGTGCCACCAGCAGAATGGGGGACTCGCTCGAGCAGTACTTC.